A selection of T cell receptor beta chains follows, all from one sample in a study of OX40 agonist ivuxolimab in advanced cancers. Generated by immunoSEQ multiplex PCR, the TCRdb table keeps only in-frame clones and is missing some. The sample holds about 89,000 clones, about 92% seen once. The sequencing here drew on CD4+ or CD8+ T cells sorted from blood, taken in a trial of the OX40 agonist ivuxolimab. The receptor source for this set is an adult with an advanced solid tumor such as melanoma, head and neck, liver or kidney cancer. Both conserved end residues are part of each CDR3. A D gene is named only where the DNA matches it firmly. Expanded clones get a size class; other rows say once, few or many, or leave the size out.

CDR3aa	CDR3nt	d_gene	abundance	j_gene	v_gene
CASSQYDGISEQFF	TGTGCCAGCAGCCAATACGACGGGATAAGTGAGCAGTTCTTC	NA	NA	TRBJ2-1	TRBV4-2
CASSLLPGLASGANVLTF	TGTGCCAGCAGCTTGCTTCCGGGACTAGCGTCCGGGGCCAACGTCCTGACTTTC	TRBD2	NA	TRBJ2-6	TRBV7-9
CASSLVGGGASDTQYF	TGTGCCAGCAGCTTAGTAGGCGGGGGAGCTTCGGATACGCAGTATTTT	TRBD2	NA	TRBJ2-3	TRBV7-2
CASSSGQGENTEAFF	TGCGCCAGCAGTTCCGGACAGGGCGAGAACACTGAAGCTTTCTTT	TRBD1	NA	TRBJ1-1	TRBV5-1
CAIGLSGANVLTF	TGTGCCATCGGTCTCTCTGGGGCCAACGTCCTGACTTTC	NA	NA	TRBJ2-6	TRBV10-3
CASRTDVIQYF	TGTGCCAGCAGAACAGACGTAATTCAGTACTTC	NA	NA	TRBJ2-4	TRBV2
CASSLTGTGSGNTIYF	TGTGCCAGCTCACTAACCGGGACAGGGTCTGGAAACACCATATATTTT	TRBD1	NA	TRBJ1-3	TRBV18
CASSASGQETQYF	TGTGCCAGCAGCGCTTCAGGACAAGAGACCCAGTACTTC	NA	NA	TRBJ2-5	TRBV9
CAWRTRFGTEAFF	TGTGCCTGGAGAACGCGGTTTGGCACTGAAGCTTTCTTT	NA	NA	TRBJ1-1	TRBV30
CAWSVGRPSSGNTIYF	TGTGCCTGGAGTGTTGGCCGGCCGTCCTCTGGAAACACCATATATTTT	NA	NA	TRBJ1-3	TRBV30
CAIRDRGNTGELFF	TGTGCCATCAGGGACAGGGGGAACACCGGGGAGCTGTTTTTT	TRBD1	NA	TRBJ2-2	TRBV10-3
CASSQRQGDNSPLHF	TGTGCCAGCAGCCAGCGACAGGGGGATAATTCACCCCTCCACTTT	TRBD1	NA	TRBJ1-6	TRBV4-2
CASSDGTGYTEAFF	TGTGCCAGCAGTGATGGGACAGGGTACACTGAAGCTTTCTTT	TRBD1	NA	TRBJ1-1	TRBV28
CASSPGATNEKLFF	TGTGCCAGCAGCCCAGGAGCAACTAATGAAAAACTGTTTTTT	NA	NA	TRBJ1-4	TRBV7-9
CASSVLRLGTGANVLTF	TGTGCCAGCAGTGTTCTCAGGTTAGGTACTGGGGCCAACGTCCTGACTTTC	NA	NA	TRBJ2-6	TRBV2
CAISESGLGRQDTEAFF	TGTGCCATCAGTGAGTCAGGGCTTGGCAGGCAGGACACTGAAGCTTTCTTT	NA	few	TRBJ1-1	TRBV10-3
CSARQETQYF	TGCAGTGCTAGGCAAGAGACCCAGTACTTC	NA	NA	TRBJ2-5	TRBV20-1
CASEGGGQPQHF	TGTGCCAGCGAGGGGGGCGGTCAGCCCCAGCATTTT	NA	NA	TRBJ1-5	TRBV6-6
CASSRRTYYSNQPQHF	TGTGCCAGCAGCCGTCGGACATATTATAGCAATCAGCCCCAGCATTTT	NA	NA	TRBJ1-5	TRBV28
CASSVEGAGYQPQHF	TGTGCCAGCAGCGTAGAAGGGGCCGGGTATCAGCCCCAGCATTTT	NA	NA	TRBJ1-5	TRBV9
CASSSGGARADTQYF	TGTGCCAGCAGCTCAGGCGGGGCCAGGGCAGATACGCAGTATTTT	NA	once	TRBJ2-3	TRBV7-2
CASSLGQDGDTQYF	TGCGCCAGCAGCTTGGGACAGGACGGGGATACGCAGTATTTT	NA	once	TRBJ2-3	TRBV5-1
CASRGQINQPQHF	TGTGCCAGCAGAGGACAGATCAATCAGCCCCAGCATTTT	NA	NA	TRBJ1-5	TRBV6-5
CASSYYRAPLDF	TGTGCCAGCAGTTACTACAGGGCCCCGTTGGATTTT	NA	NA	TRBJ1-3	TRBV2
CASSLGRGLGPQHF	TGTGCCAGCAGCTTAGGCCGGGGGTTGGGGCCCCAGCATTTT	NA	NA	TRBJ1-5	TRBV7-2
CASSLGSRAGYTF	TGCGCCAGCAGCTTGGGGTCTCGAGCGGGCTACACCTTC	NA	NA	TRBJ1-2	TRBV5-1
CSVCLTDQETQYF	TGCAGCGTTTGCTTGACAGACCAAGAGACCCAGTACTTC	NA	once	TRBJ2-5	TRBV29-1
CASSLGTYNEQFF	TGCGCCAGCAGCCTTGGGACTTACAATGAGCAGTTCTTC	NA	NA	TRBJ2-1	TRBV5-1
CATSRDWARNYGYTF	TGTGCCACCAGCAGAGATTGGGCGCGTAACTATGGCTACACCTTC	NA	NA	TRBJ1-2	TRBV15
CASSLRQIQETQYF	TGTGCCAGCAGCTTGAGGCAGATCCAAGAGACCCAGTACTTC	NA	NA	TRBJ2-5	TRBV7-9
CASSLDFSGYGYTF	TGCGCCAGCAGCTTGGATTTCAGCGGCTATGGCTACACCTTC	NA	NA	TRBJ1-2	TRBV5-1